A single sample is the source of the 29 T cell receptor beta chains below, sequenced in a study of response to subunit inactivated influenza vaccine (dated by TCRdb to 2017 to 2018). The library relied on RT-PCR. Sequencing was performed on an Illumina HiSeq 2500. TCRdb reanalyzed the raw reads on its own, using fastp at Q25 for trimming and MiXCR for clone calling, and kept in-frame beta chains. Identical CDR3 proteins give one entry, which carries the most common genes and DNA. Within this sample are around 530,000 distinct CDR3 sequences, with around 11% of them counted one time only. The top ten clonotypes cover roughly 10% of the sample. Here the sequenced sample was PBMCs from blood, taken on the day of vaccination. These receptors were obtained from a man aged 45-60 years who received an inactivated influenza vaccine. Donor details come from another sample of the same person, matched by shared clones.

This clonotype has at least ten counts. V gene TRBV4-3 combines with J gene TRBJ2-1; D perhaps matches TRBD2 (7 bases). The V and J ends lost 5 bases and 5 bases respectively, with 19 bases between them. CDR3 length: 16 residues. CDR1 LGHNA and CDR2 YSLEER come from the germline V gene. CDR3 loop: CASSGGGADENNEQFF. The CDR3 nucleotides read TGCGCCAGCAGCGGGGGGGGGGCGGACGAGAACAATGAGCAGTTCTTC.

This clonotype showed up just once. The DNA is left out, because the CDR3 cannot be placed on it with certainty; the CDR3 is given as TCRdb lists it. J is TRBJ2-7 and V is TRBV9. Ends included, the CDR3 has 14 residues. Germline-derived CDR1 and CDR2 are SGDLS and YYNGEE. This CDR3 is CASSVGQGSYEHYF.

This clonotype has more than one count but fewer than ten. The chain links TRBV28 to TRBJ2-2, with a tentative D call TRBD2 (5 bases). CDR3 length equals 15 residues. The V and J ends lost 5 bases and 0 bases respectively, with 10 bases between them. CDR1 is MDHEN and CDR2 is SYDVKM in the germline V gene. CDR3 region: CASSRSGSNTGELFF. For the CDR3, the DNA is TGTGCCAGCAGTCGCAGCGGCTCGAACACCGGGGAGCTGTTTTTT.

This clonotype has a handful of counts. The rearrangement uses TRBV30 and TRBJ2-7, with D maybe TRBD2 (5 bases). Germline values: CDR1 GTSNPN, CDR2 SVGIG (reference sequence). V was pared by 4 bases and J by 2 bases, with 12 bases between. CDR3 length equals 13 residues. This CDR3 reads CAWTLAGAYEQYF. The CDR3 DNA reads TGTGCCTGGACCCTAGCTGGGGCCTACGAGCAGTACTTC.

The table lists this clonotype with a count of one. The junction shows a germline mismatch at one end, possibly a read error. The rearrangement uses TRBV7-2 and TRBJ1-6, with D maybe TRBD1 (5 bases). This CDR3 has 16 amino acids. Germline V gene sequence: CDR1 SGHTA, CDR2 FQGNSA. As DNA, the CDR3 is TGTGCCAGCAGCTTAGGCGGGACCCAGATAAGGTCACCCCACCACTTT. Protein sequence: CASSLGGTQIRSPHHF.

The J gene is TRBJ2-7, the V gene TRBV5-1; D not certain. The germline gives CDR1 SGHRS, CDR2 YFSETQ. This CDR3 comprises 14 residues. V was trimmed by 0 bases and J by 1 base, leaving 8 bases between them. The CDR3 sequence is CASSLGEPSYEQYF. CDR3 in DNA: TGCGCCAGCAGCTTGGGGGAACCATCCTACGAGCAGTACTTC.

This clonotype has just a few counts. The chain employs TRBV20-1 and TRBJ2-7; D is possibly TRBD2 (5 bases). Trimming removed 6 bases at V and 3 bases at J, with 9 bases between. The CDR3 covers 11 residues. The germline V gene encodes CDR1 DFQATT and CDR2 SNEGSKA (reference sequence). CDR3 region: CSAGDFYEQYF. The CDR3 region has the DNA TGCAGTGCCGGGGATTTCTACGAGCAGTACTTC.

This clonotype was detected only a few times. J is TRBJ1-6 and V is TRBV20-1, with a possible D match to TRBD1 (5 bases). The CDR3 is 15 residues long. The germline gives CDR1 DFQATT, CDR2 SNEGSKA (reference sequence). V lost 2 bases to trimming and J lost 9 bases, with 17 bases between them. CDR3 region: CSARKAIRGGSPLHF. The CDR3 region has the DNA TGCAGTGCTAGAAAAGCGATTCGTGGGGGTTCACCCCTCCACTTT.

The CDR3 nucleotides are TGTGCCAGCTGGAGTTCCCCCTACGAGCAGTACTTC. Translating it yields CASWSSPYEQYF. The J gene is TRBJ2-7, the V gene TRBV7-6; D gene unclear. Trimming took off 8 bases at V and 2 bases at J, with 10 bases between the two ends. The length of the CDR3 is 12 residues. Germline assignment: CDR1 SGHVS and CDR2 FNYEAQ.

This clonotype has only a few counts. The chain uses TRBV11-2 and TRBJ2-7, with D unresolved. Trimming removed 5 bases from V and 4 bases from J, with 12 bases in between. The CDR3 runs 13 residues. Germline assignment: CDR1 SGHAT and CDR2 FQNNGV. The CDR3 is CASSASYGYEQYF. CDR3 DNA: TGTGCCAGCAGCGCATCGTACGGGTACGAGCAGTACTTC.

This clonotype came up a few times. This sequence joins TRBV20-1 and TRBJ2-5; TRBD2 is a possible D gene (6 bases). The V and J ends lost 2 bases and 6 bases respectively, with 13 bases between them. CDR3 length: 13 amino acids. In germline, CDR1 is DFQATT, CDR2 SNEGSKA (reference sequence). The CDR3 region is CSARPGGGKTQYF. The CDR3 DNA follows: TGCAGTGCTAGACCCGGGGGTGGAAAGACCCAGTACTTC.

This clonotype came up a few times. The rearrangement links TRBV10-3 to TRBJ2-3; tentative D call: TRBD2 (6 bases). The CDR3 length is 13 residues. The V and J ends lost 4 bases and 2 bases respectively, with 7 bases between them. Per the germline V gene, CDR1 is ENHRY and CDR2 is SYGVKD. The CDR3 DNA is TGTGCCATCAGTGGGGACTTCACAGATACGCAGTATTTT. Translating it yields CAISGDFTDTQYF.

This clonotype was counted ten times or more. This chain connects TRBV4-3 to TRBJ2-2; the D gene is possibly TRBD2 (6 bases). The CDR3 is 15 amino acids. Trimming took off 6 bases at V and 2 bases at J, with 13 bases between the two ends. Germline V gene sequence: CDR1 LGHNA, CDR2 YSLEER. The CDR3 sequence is CASSLEGINTGELFF. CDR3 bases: TGCGCCAGCAGTTTGGAGGGGATCAACACCGGGGAGCTGTTTTTT.

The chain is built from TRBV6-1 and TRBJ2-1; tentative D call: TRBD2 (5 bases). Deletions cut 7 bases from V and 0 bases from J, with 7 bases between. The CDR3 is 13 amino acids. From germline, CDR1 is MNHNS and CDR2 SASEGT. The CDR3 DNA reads TGTGCCAGCAAAGGGAGCTCCTACAATGAGCAGTTCTTC. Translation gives CASKGSSYNEQFF.

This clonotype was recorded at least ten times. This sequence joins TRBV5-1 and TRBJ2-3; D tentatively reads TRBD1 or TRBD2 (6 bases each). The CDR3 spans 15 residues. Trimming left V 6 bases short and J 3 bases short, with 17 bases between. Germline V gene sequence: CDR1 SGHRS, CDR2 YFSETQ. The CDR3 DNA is TGCGCCAGCACTGTGGATACAGGGAGGACAGATACGCAGTATTTT. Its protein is CASTVDTGRTDTQYF.

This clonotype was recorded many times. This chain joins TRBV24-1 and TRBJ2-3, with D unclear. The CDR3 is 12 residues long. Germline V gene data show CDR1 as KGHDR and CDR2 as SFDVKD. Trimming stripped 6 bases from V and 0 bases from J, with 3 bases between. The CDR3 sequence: CATSQSTDTQYF. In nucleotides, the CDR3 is TGTGCCACCAGTCAAAGCACAGATACGCAGTATTTT.

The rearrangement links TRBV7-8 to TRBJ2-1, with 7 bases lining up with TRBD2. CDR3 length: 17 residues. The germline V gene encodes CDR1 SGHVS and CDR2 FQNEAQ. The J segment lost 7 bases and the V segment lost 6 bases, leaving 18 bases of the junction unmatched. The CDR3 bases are TGTGCCAGCAGTCGTATGAGGCGGGAGCATAATTGGAATGAGCAGTTCTTC. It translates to CASSRMRREHNWNEQFF.

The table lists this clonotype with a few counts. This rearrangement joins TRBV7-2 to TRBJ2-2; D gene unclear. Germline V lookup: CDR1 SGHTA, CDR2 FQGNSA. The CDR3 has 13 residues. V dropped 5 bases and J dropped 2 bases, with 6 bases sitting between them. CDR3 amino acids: CASSDTNTGELFF. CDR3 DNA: TGTGCCAGCAGCGACACAAACACCGGGGAGCTGTTTTTT.

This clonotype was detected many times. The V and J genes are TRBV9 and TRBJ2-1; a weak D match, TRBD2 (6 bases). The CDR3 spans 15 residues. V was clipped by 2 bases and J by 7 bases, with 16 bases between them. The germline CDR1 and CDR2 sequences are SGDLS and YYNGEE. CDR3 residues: CASSVGGTQQNEQFF. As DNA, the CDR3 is TGTGCCAGCAGCGTTGGGGGGACTCAACAAAATGAGCAGTTCTTC.

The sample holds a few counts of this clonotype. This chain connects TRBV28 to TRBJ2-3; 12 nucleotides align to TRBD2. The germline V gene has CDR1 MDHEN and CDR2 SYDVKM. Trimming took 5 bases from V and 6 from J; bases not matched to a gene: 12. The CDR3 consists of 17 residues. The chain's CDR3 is CASSTRLAGAHRDTQYF. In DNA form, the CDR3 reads TGTGCCAGCAGTACCCGACTAGCGGGGGCCCATAGGGATACGCAGTATTTT. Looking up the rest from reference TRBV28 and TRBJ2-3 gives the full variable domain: DVKVTQSSRYLVKRTGEKVFLECVQDMDHENMFWYRQDPGLGLRLIYFSYDVKMKEKGDIPEGYSVSREKKERFSLILESASTNQTSMYLCASSTRLAGAHRDTQYFGPGTRLTVL.

CDR3 protein: CSVVGETGELFF. The CDR3, as DNA: TGCAGCGTTGTTGGGGAAACCGGGGAGCTGTTTTTT. The V and J genes are TRBV29-1 and TRBJ2-2; D unclear. The germline V and J ends were trimmed by 4 bases and 5 bases, with 8 bases remaining between them. CDR1 SQVTM and CDR2 ANQGSEA come from the germline V gene. This CDR3 has 12 amino acids.

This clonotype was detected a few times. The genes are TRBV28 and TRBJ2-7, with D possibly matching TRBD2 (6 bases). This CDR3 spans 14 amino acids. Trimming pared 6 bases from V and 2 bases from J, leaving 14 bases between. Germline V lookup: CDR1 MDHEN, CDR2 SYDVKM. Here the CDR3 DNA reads TGTGCCAGCAGCACCCCTAGCGCAACCTACGAGCAGTACTTC. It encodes CASSTPSATYEQYF.

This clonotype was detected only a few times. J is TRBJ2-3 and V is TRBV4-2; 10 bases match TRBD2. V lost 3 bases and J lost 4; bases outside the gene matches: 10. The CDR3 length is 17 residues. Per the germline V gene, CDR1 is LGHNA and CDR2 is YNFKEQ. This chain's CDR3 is CASSHVTSGTAPDTQYF. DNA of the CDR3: TGTGCCAGCAGCCATGTAACTAGCGGGACAGCCCCAGATACGCAGTATTTT.

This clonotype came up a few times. CDR3 amino acids: CASSPDYLIGYDEQFF. The CDR3 coding sequence is TGTGCCAGCAGCCCTGACTACCTAATAGGGTACGATGAGCAGTTCTTC. The gene calls are TRBV21-1 and TRBJ2-1; TRBD2, the D gene given by the table, was not confirmed from the DNA. TRBV21-1 is a listed pseudogene. This CDR3 is built from 16 residues.

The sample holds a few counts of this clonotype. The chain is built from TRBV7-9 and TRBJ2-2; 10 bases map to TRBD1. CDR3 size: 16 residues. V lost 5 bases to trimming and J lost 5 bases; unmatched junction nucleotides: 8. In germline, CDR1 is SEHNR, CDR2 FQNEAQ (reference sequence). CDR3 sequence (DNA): TGTGCCAGCAGCAGACGGACAGGGGGAGGTACCGGGGAGCTGTTTTTT. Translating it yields CASSRRTGGGTGELFF.

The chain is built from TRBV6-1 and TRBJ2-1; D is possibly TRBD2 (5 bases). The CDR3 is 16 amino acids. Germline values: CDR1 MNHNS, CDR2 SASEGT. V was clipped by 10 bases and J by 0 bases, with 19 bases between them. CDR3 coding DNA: TGTGCCACCCACGGGTCGGGGAAAAGCTCCTACAATGAGCAGTTCTTC. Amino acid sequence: CATHGSGKSSYNEQFF.

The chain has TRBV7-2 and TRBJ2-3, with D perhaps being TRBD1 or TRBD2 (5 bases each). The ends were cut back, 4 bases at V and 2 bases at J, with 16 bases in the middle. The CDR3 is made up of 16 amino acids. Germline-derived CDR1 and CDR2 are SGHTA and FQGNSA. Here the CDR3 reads CASSSRQGRLTDTQYF. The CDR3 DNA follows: TGTGCCAGCAGCTCTCGTCAGGGACGGCTCACAGATACGCAGTATTTT.

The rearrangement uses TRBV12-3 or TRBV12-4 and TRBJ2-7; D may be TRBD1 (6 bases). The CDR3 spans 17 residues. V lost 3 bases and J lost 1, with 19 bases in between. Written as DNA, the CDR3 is TGTGCCAGCAGTTTCCTCCCGCCCGGGACACTTTCCTACGAGCAGTACTTC. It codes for CASSFLPPGTLSYEQYF.

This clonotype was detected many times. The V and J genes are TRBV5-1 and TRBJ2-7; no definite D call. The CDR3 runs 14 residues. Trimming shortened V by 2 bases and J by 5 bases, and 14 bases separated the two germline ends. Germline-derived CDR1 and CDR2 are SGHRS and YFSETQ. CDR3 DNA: TGCGCCAGCAGCTTAAGTGGTCCTGAGGACGAGCAGTACTTC. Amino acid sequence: CASSLSGPEDEQYF.